This is a list of T cell receptor beta chains from one sample in a study of somatic mutations in cytotoxic T cells in rheumatoid arthritis. Repertoires were generated with immunoSEQ multiplex PCR, while TCRdb's copy carries only in-frame clones and drops some. The data hold roughly 13,000 clones, with approximately 69% observed a single time. Sequencing input: CD8+ T cells sorted from blood. These receptor sequences come from an adult with rheumatoid arthritis. Each CDR3 is given with its conserved first and last residue. The order of the fields is clone size, V gene, J gene, D gene, CDR3 protein, CDR3 DNA. A D gene is named only where the DNA matches it firmly. Size values are once, few and many counts, or a class for expanded clones, and some rows have none.

clone_size: NA; v_call: TRBV5-5; j_call: TRBJ1-2; d_call: NA; cdr3_aa: CASSPRAGTANYGYTF; cdr3_nt: TGTGCCAGCAGCCCGAGGGCCGGCACGGCTAACTATGGCTACACCTTC
clone_size: few; v_call: TRBV9; j_call: TRBJ2-7; d_call: NA; cdr3_aa: CASSVAPSYEQYF; cdr3_nt: TGTGCCAGCAGCGTAGCTCCGAGCTACGAGCAGTACTTC
clone_size: few; v_call: TRBV4-1; j_call: TRBJ1-2; d_call: NA; cdr3_aa: CASSQEQGYGYTF; cdr3_nt: TGCGCCAGCAGCCAAGAACAGGGCTATGGCTACACCTTC
clone_size: NA; v_call: TRBV4-1; j_call: TRBJ2-5; d_call: TRBD2; cdr3_aa: CASSQGPAGGPKGMETQYF; cdr3_nt: TGCGCCAGCAGCCAAGGCCCAGCGGGGGGGCCCAAGGGTATGGAGACCCAGTACTTC
clone_size: NA; v_call: TRBV11-2; j_call: TRBJ1-4; d_call: NA; cdr3_aa: CASSLVGGVNEKLFF; cdr3_nt: TGTGCCAGCAGCTTAGTTGGCGGAGTTAATGAAAAACTGTTTTTT
clone_size: NA; v_call: TRBV28; j_call: TRBJ1-2; d_call: NA; cdr3_aa: CASSSPGRAIGYTF; cdr3_nt: TGTGCCAGCAGTTCACCGGGGAGGGCTATTGGCTACACCTTC
clone_size: NA; v_call: TRBV30; j_call: TRBJ2-2; d_call: TRBD1; cdr3_aa: CAWQKGAFSVTGELFF; cdr3_nt: TGTGCCTGGCAAAAGGGGGCGTTTTCTGTCACCGGGGAGCTGTTTTTT
clone_size: NA; v_call: TRBV19; j_call: TRBJ2-7; d_call: NA; cdr3_aa: CASSIGGYEQYF; cdr3_nt: TGTGCCAGTAGTATAGGCGGATACGAGCAGTACTTC
clone_size: NA; v_call: TRBV27; j_call: TRBJ2-2; d_call: NA; cdr3_aa: CASSYNTGELFF; cdr3_nt: TGTGCCAGCAGTTACAACACCGGGGAGCTGTTTTTT
clone_size: NA; v_call: TRBV9; j_call: TRBJ2-3; d_call: NA; cdr3_aa: CASSAEEGGTDTQYF; cdr3_nt: TGTGCCAGCAGCGCCGAGGAGGGGGGCACAGATACGCAGTATTTT
clone_size: NA; v_call: TRBV28; j_call: TRBJ2-5; d_call: TRBD2; cdr3_aa: CATRLGPGGYQETQYF; cdr3_nt: TGTGCCACCCGCCTCGGCCCCGGGGGGTACCAAGAGACCCAGTACTTC
clone_size: few; v_call: TRBV30; j_call: TRBJ2-7; d_call: NA; cdr3_aa: CAWRDYSYEQYF; cdr3_nt: TGTGCCTGGAGGGACTACTCCTACGAGCAGTACTTC
clone_size: NA; v_call: TRBV7-3; j_call: TRBJ2-2; d_call: NA; cdr3_aa: CASDHIWVNLRDGELFF; cdr3_nt: TGTGCCAGCGACCATATCTGGGTGAACCTTCGGGACGGGGAGCTGTTTTTT
clone_size: NA; v_call: TRBV27; j_call: TRBJ2-1; d_call: TRBD1; cdr3_aa: CASSRISGTGGNEQFF; cdr3_nt: TGTGCCAGCAGTCGTATTTCCGGGACAGGGGGAAATGAGCAGTTCTTC
clone_size: NA; v_call: TRBV9; j_call: TRBJ2-7; d_call: TRBD2; cdr3_aa: CASSPPGGTYEQYF; cdr3_nt: TGTGCCAGCAGCCCACCCGGGGGGACCTACGAGCAGTACTTC
clone_size: NA; v_call: TRBV6-1; j_call: TRBJ1-5; d_call: TRBD1; cdr3_aa: CASSDPGQGRNQPQHF; cdr3_nt: TGTGCCAGCAGTGACCCGGGACAGGGCAGAAATCAGCCCCAGCATTTT
clone_size: NA; v_call: TRBV9; j_call: TRBJ2-6; d_call: TRBD1; cdr3_aa: CASSTSGTGTGANVLTF; cdr3_nt: TGTGCCAGCAGCACCTCCGGGACAGGGACCGGGGCCAACGTCCTGACTTTC
clone_size: NA; v_call: TRBV10-1; j_call: TRBJ2-3; d_call: TRBD1; cdr3_aa: CASSGGDSGTDTQYF; cdr3_nt: TGCGCCAGCAGTGGTGGGGACAGCGGCACAGATACGCAGTATTTT
clone_size: NA; v_call: TRBV28; j_call: TRBJ1-1; d_call: NA; cdr3_aa: CASSLIQGSEAFF; cdr3_nt: TGTGCCAGCAGTTTGATCCAGGGATCTGAAGCTTTCTTT
clone_size: NA; v_call: TRBV30; j_call: TRBJ1-2; d_call: NA; cdr3_aa: CAWSFGGGYGYTF; cdr3_nt: TGTGCCTGGAGTTTTGGGGGCGGCTATGGCTACACCTTC
clone_size: NA; v_call: TRBV27; j_call: TRBJ2-1; d_call: TRBD1; cdr3_aa: CASSWTGVEQFF; cdr3_nt: TGTGCCAGCAGTTGGACAGGGGTAGAGCAGTTCTTC
clone_size: NA; v_call: TRBV15; j_call: TRBJ2-1; d_call: TRBD1; cdr3_aa: CATSRPVRQGVYNEQFF; cdr3_nt: TGTGCCACCAGCCGCCCGGTCAGACAGGGGGTCTACAATGAGCAGTTCTTC
clone_size: NA; v_call: TRBV6-4; j_call: TRBJ2-2; d_call: NA; cdr3_aa: CASSDSISGNTGELFF; cdr3_nt: TGTGCCAGCAGTGACTCGATTAGCGGAAACACCGGGGAGCTGTTTTTT
clone_size: few; v_call: TRBV7-9; j_call: TRBJ1-2; d_call: NA; cdr3_aa: CASSLPGLGGYTF; cdr3_nt: TGTGCCAGCAGCTTACCGGGTCTAGGCGGCTACACCTTC
clone_size: NA; v_call: TRBV28; j_call: TRBJ2-2; d_call: NA; cdr3_aa: CASSKVKGGHTGELFF; cdr3_nt: TGTGCCAGCAGTAAGGTCAAAGGGGGTCACACCGGGGAGCTGTTTTTT
clone_size: NA; v_call: TRBV5-5; j_call: TRBJ2-7; d_call: NA; cdr3_aa: CASSSIIEQYF; cdr3_nt: TGTGCCAGCAGCTCGATCATTGAGCAGTACTTC
clone_size: NA; v_call: TRBV9; j_call: TRBJ2-5; d_call: NA; cdr3_aa: CASSGGTAQETQYF; cdr3_nt: TGTGCCAGCAGCGGCGGGACGGCCCAAGAGACCCAGTACTTC
clone_size: few; v_call: TRBV5-4; j_call: TRBJ2-7; d_call: TRBD1; cdr3_aa: CASSAGQGAYEQYF; cdr3_nt: TGTGCCAGCAGCGCTGGACAGGGGGCCTACGAGCAGTACTTC
clone_size: NA; v_call: TRBV4-1; j_call: TRBJ1-5; d_call: NA; cdr3_aa: CASSQDGGGDQPQHF; cdr3_nt: TGCGCCAGCAGCCAAGACGGCGGAGGGGATCAGCCCCAGCATTTT
clone_size: once; v_call: TRBV11-2; j_call: TRBJ2-3; d_call: TRBD1; cdr3_aa: CASSGQGADTQYF; cdr3_nt: TGTGCCAGTTCGGGACAGGGGGCAGATACGCAGTATTTT
clone_size: NA; v_call: TRBV11-2; j_call: TRBJ1-4; d_call: NA; cdr3_aa: CASSFTQGILREKLFF; cdr3_nt: TGTGCCAGCAGCTTTACCCAGGGGATACTACGAGAAAAACTGTTTTTT
clone_size: NA; v_call: TRBV2; j_call: TRBJ1-2; d_call: NA; cdr3_aa: CASSEIPGDAFYGYTF; cdr3_nt: TGTGCCAGCAGTGAAATCCCCGGGGATGCCTTTTATGGCTACACCTTC
clone_size: NA; v_call: TRBV28; j_call: TRBJ2-3; d_call: TRBD2; cdr3_aa: CASSLAGGRVTDTQYF; cdr3_nt: TGTGCCAGCAGTTTAGCGGGGGGGCGGGTCACAGATACGCAGTATTTT
clone_size: NA; v_call: TRBV27; j_call: TRBJ2-6; d_call: NA; cdr3_aa: CASSSQPVAGANVLTF; cdr3_nt: TGTGCCAGCAGTTCTCAGCCGGTGGCTGGGGCCAACGTCCTGACTTTC
clone_size: NA; v_call: TRBV28; j_call: TRBJ1-2; d_call: TRBD1; cdr3_aa: CASSKRGQGYGYTF; cdr3_nt: TGTGCCAGCAGTAAGAGGGGACAGGGCTATGGCTACACCTTC
clone_size: few; v_call: TRBV19; j_call: TRBJ1-1; d_call: NA; cdr3_aa: CATRDGNTEAFF; cdr3_nt: TGTGCCACACGCGACGGGAATACTGAAGCTTTCTTT
clone_size: NA; v_call: TRBV10-2; j_call: TRBJ1-1; d_call: NA; cdr3_aa: CASSRGQGLNTEAFF; cdr3_nt: TGCGCCAGCAGTCGCGGGCAGGGCCTAAACACTGAAGCTTTCTTT